This entry lists 18 T cell receptor beta chains sequenced from one sample in a study of early T cells in non-severe SARS-CoV-2 infection. TCRdb passed the 5' RACE reads through MiXCR, listing each CDR3 protein once. The sample lists around 64,000 distinct CDR3 sequences, about 12% occurring once. The starting material was whole blood, obtained at baseline. These receptors originate from an adult who was a healthcare worker with PCR-confirmed SARS-CoV-2 infection or an uninfected control (not recorded which).

This clonotype was counted a few times. The chain is built from TRBV30 and TRBJ1-6; D is perhaps TRBD1 (5 bases). V shed 2 bases and J shed 9 bases, with 17 bases lying between them. CDR1 is GTSNPN, CDR2 SVGIG, per germline (reference sequence). CDR3 length: 15 amino acids. In DNA form, the CDR3 reads TGTGCCTGGAGTTCTTTGGGGCTGATCTTTTCACCCCTCCACTTT. Protein sequence: CAWSSLGLIFSPLHF.

This clonotype showed up many times. This rearrangement joins TRBV7-9 to TRBJ1-5; D unresolved. CDR3 length: 14 residues. The germline gives CDR1 SEHNR, CDR2 FQNEAQ (reference sequence). Trimming took 1 base from V and 7 from J, leaving 11 bases between them. CDR3 coding DNA: TGTGCCAGCAGCTTAGGGGCCGTGGGACAGCCCCAGCATTTT. Protein sequence: CASSLGAVGQPQHF.

This clonotype has ten or more counts. The chain carries TRBV2 and TRBJ2-1, with D possibly matching TRBD2 (5 bases). V gave up 7 bases and J gave up 0 bases, with 7 bases separating them. This CDR3 is 13 amino acids long. Germline CDR1 SNHLY, CDR2 FYNNEI. The CDR3 reads CASKRDSYNEQFF. CDR3 DNA: TGTGCCAGCAAGAGGGACTCCTACAATGAGCAGTTCTTC.

At least ten counts were recorded for this clonotype. In DNA form, the CDR3 reads TGTGCCAGCAGCTTAACCGCCGGGCGGGGGGGAGCAGATACGCAGTATTTT. Encoded protein: CASSLTAGRGGADTQYF. This chain links TRBV7-8 with TRBJ2-3, with TRBD2 matching 9 bases. This CDR3 is built from 17 residues. Per germline, CDR1 SGHVS and CDR2 FQNEAQ. After removal of 2 bases from V and 4 bases from J, the junction contained 10 bases not matched to a gene.

With respect to this clonotype: A much bigger clone sits one base away, suggesting this may be a read error. A read error is likely, as this CDR3 ends without the conserved phenylalanine or tryptophan. J is TRBJ2-5 and V is TRBV4-3, with D uncertain. The CDR3 has 15 amino acids. Germline CDR1 reads LGHNA; CDR2 reads YSLEER. The V end lost 1 base, the J end lost 1 base, and 10 bases lay between the germline ends. The CDR3 is CASSQGVLPQETQYY. CDR3 bases: TGCGCCAGCAGCCAAGGGGTACTCCCCCAAGAGACCCAGTACTAC.

The chain carries TRBV19 and TRBJ2-4, with D maybe TRBD2 (6 bases). The germline V gene has CDR1 LNHDA and CDR2 SQIVND (reference sequence). V shed 3 bases and J shed 0 bases, with 18 bases lying between them. This CDR3 is 18 amino acids long. The CDR3 coding sequence is TGTGCCAGTAGTATCGCTCCCGGGGGAAGGGGAGCCAAAAACATTCAGTACTTC. Translated: CASSIAPGGRGAKNIQYF. The complete variable domain, with remaining parts taken from reference TRBV19 and TRBJ2-4, reads DGGITQSPKYLFRKEGQNVTLSCEQNLNHDAMYWYRQDPGQGLRLIYYSQIVNDFQKGDIAEGYSVSREKKESFPLTVTSAQKNPTAFYLCASSIAPGGRGAKNIQYFGAGTRLSVL.

This clonotype was found a few times. V is TRBV5-1 and J is TRBJ2-5; D may be TRBD2 (5 bases). CDR1 and CDR2 (germline): SGHRS, YFSETQ. The V and J ends lost 4 bases and 3 bases respectively, with 13 bases between them. This CDR3 is built from 14 residues. The CDR3 sequence is CASSPPREKETQYF. The CDR3 nucleotides read TGCGCCAGCAGCCCGCCCCGGGAAAAAGAGACCCAGTACTTC.

This clonotype was observed a handful of times. The V gene is TRBV12-3 or TRBV12-4, the J gene TRBJ2-1; the D gene is possibly TRBD2 (6 bases). The CDR3 sequence is 12 residues long. V shed 8 bases and J shed 8 bases, with 13 bases lying between them. CDR3: CASSEGRHEQFF. The CDR3 bases are TGTGCCAGCTCGGAAGGGAGGCATGAGCAGTTCTTC.

The rearrangement joins TRBV18 to TRBJ2-1; 12 nucleotides align to TRBD2. The CDR3 contains 15 residues. With 3 bases clipped from V and 10 bases from J, the junction kept 7 bases outside the gene matches. CDR1 is KGHSH, CDR2 LQKENI, per germline. The CDR3 DNA reads as TGTGCCAGCTCACCGGCTAGCGGGAGGGGCCGGGAGCAGTTCTTC. Translated, it gives CASSPASGRGREQFF.

The J gene is TRBJ2-1, the V gene TRBV19; D is unclear. V shed 2 bases and J shed 8 bases, with 19 bases lying between them. From germline, CDR1 is LNHDA and CDR2 SQIVND (reference sequence). The CDR3 is 16 residues long. The CDR3: CASSIRANLPHYEQFF. The CDR3 DNA reads as TGTGCCAGTAGTATAAGAGCAAACCTACCCCACTATGAGCAGTTCTTC.

The CDR3 sequence is CASSFRPGGYTF. The CDR3 DNA is TGTGCCAGCAGCTTTCGTCCCGGTGGCTACACCTTC. The V and J genes are TRBV11-2 and TRBJ1-2; no firm D call. Germline V gene lookup returns CDR1 SGHAT and CDR2 FQNNGV. CDR3 length: 12 residues. Trimming took off 3 bases at V and 7 bases at J, with 9 bases between the two ends.

Comments on this clonotype: One junction end disagrees with the germline gene, perhaps due to a read error. The chain is built from TRBV6-2 or TRBV6-3 and TRBJ1-1; unclear D gene. The CDR3 has 14 residues. The V gene's germline CDR1 is MNHEY and CDR2 SVGEGT. As DNA, the CDR3 is TGTGCCAGCACCCCGCCCAAGCCGAACGCTGAAGCTTTCTTT. Its translation is CASTPPKPNAEAFF.

The V call is TRBV7-2, the J call TRBJ1-1; D is unresolved. V lost 3 bases to trimming and J lost 7 bases, with 6 bases between them. This CDR3 is built from 11 residues. The germline CDR1 and CDR2 sequences are SGHTA and FQGNSA. The CDR3 protein is CASSFGNEAFF. CDR3 nucleotide sequence: TGTGCCAGCAGCTTCGGAAATGAAGCTTTCTTT.

There are a few counts of this clonotype. The genes are TRBV18 and TRBJ1-1; no reliable D call. The germline CDR1 and CDR2 sequences are KGHSH and LQKENI. The V gene lost 5 bases and the J gene lost 0 bases, with 16 bases spanning the gap. The CDR3 contains 16 residues. In nucleotides, the CDR3 is TGTGCCAGCTCAGAAGCCCAGCTAGTTCTGAACACTGAAGCTTTCTTT. Protein: CASSEAQLVLNTEAFF.

The V call is TRBV24-1, the J call TRBJ2-1; 11 nucleotides agree with TRBD1. CDR1 KGHDR and CDR2 SFDVKD come from the germline V gene. The CDR3 has 15 residues. V dropped 5 bases and J dropped 6; count of bases not matched to a gene: 5. This CDR3 reads CATSGGGTGGNEQFF. CDR3 DNA: TGTGCCACCAGTGGGGGAGGGACAGGGGGCAATGAGCAGTTCTTC.

This clonotype has more than one count but fewer than ten. The chain is built from TRBV5-1 and TRBJ2-5; TRBD2 is a possible D gene (6 bases). Trimming left V 4 bases short and J 7 bases short, with 23 bases between. Looked up from germline, CDR1 is SGHRS and CDR2 is YFSETQ. The CDR3 loop spans 16 amino acids. CDR3 residues: CASSPGGAVPGLTQYF. The CDR3 nucleotides read TGCGCCAGCAGCCCGGGCGGGGCGGTCCCTGGATTGACCCAGTACTTC.

This chain links TRBV27 with TRBJ2-7; D gene unclear. Germline CDR1 and CDR2: MNHEY and SMNVEV (reference sequence). Trimming pared 2 bases from V and 3 bases from J, leaving 14 bases between. The CDR3 is 15 residues long. CDR3 in DNA: TGTGCCAGCAGTTTAAGGGCCTCATTGGACTACGAGCAGTACTTC. It yields the protein CASSLRASLDYEQYF.

The V and J genes are TRBV7-6 and TRBJ2-5; D remains unclear. In germline, CDR1 is SGHVS, CDR2 FNYEAQ. Trimming took off 1 base at V and 0 bases at J, with 9 bases between the two ends. The CDR3 runs to 15 residues. The CDR3: CASSLEAEYQETQYF. The CDR3 region has the DNA TGTGCCAGCAGCTTAGAGGCAGAATACCAAGAGACCCAGTACTTC. The variable domain in full, completed from reference TRBV7-6 and TRBJ2-5, reads GAGVSQSPRYKVTKRGQDVALRCDPISGHVSLYWYRQALGQGPEFLTYFNYEAQQDKSGLPNDRFSAERPEGSISTLTIQRTEQRDSAMYRCASSLEAEYQETQYFGPGTRLLVL.